This T cell receptor (beta chain) was sequenced during a study of blood T cell repertoires in COVID-19. Whole-study context: Acute-phase and convalescent COVID-19 samples originated in the United States, Italy and Spain. Nucleic acid was either cDNA or gDNA, and it came from T cells, B-cell-depleted T cells, or PBMCs.

In the original analysis: The authors estimated nucleated cell counts from reference gene primer amplification. Profiling relied on immunoSEQ multiplex PCR, and the TCRdb table lists in-frame clones only, not all of them. V and J calls plus clone size are reproduced from that table; the DNA served to infer D and trimming. The data show a few hundred thousand clones, around 80% seen once. Germline V gene lookup returns CDR1 LGHDT and CDR2 YNNKEL (reference sequence). J gave up 4 bases and V 6 bases, and 5 bases lay outside the gene matches. There are 14 residues in the CDR3. The chain links TRBV3-1 (or the pseudogene TRBV3-2) to TRBJ2-7, with 11 nucleotides matching TRBD2. This receptor was identified in a human donor in a cohort sampled during active COVID-19. Sample: peripheral blood. In nucleotides, the CDR3 is TGTGCCAGCAGGGGGACTAGCGGAGATTACGAGCAGTACTTC. Protein sequence: CASRGTSGDYEQYF.